The sequence of this TCR beta chain was determined in a study of T cell clonality in common variable immunodeficiency. This CDR3 region has 14 residues. Per germline, CDR1 SNHLY and CDR2 FYNNEI. V was clipped by 9 bases and J by 1 base; unmatched bases: 6. This clone was seen ten or more times. Its antigen is as yet unknown. The CDR3 goes on 3 residues after the read ends, and that part is filled in from the germline J gene. Caucasian heritage predominated among both patients and controls. Study outcomes and limitations: The cause of increased CVID clonality remains unclear without subpopulation sequencing. Compared with healthy controls, CVID subjects showed increased TCRbeta clonality, mostly in about a third. Common variable immunodeficiency TCR beta sequences reportedly had fewer deletions and N-nucleotide insertions.

Using immunoSEQ multiplex PCR, the repertoire was profiled, and TCRdb retains in-frame clones only, with some absent. The specimen has 80,000 or so clones, none found just once. The genes are TRBV2 and TRBJ2-3, with 8 bases fitting TRBD2. The TCR originated in a person aged 18 to 75 in good health. Sequencing was carried out using peripheral blood mononuclear cells. The CDR3 DNA, read in part, is TGTGCCAGTCAAGCGGGAGACGGCACAGATACG. Protein: CASQAGDGTDT. The CDR3 as a whole reads CASQAGDGTDTQYF.